The clone carrying this T cell receptor beta chain occurred many times. Its antigen is undetermined. The sample is drawn from a study of T cells after yellow fever vaccination. Background on the study: Those fractions that held only low numbers of cells were prepared using the SMART-Seq v4 Ultra Low Input RNA kit.

Study-level points and caveats: Reappearing after the booster were most of the clones from primary vaccination (roughly 96% CD4, 85% to 90% CD8). Weaker, the secondary response peaked sooner, at day 5 versus 15. Abundant bulk-derived clonotypes could contaminate FACS-sorted repertoires.

TCRdb recomputed calls from the 5' RACE reads with MiXCR, one row per CDR3 protein. The sample contains around 400,000 distinct CDR3 sequences, under 14% of which appear only once. The clonotype comes from a man between 18 and 29 years old who received the YFV17D yellow fever vaccine. The sample was PBMCs, taken on the day of the first yellow fever vaccination.

CDR3 loop: CASSYGPNQPQHF. The CDR3 region has the DNA TGTGCCAGCAGTTATGGTCCCAATCAGCCCCAGCATTTT. The chain has TRBV6-5 and TRBJ1-5, with D hard to call. In germline, CDR1 is MNHEY, CDR2 SVGAGI. The CDR3 has 13 residues. The ends were cut back, 3 bases at V and 3 bases at J, with 6 bases in the middle.